The present T cell receptor (beta chain) was sequenced within a study of blood T cell repertoires in COVID-19. Study-wide context: PBMCs, B-cell-depleted T cells, or T cells provided the cDNA or gDNA that made up the material.

Turning to this clone: Other DNA sequences in this sample translate to the same CDR3.

The CDR3 length is 14 residues. From germline, CDR1 is SEHNR and CDR2 FQNEAQ (reference sequence). Trimming removed 4 bases from V and 0 bases from J, with 7 bases in between. Here immunoSEQ multiplex PCR was the method, and the copy in TCRdb shows in-frame clones only, minus some. The sample carries more than 150,000 clones, 85% to 95% recorded once. The sequenced sample consisted of peripheral blood. This sequence joins TRBV7-9 and TRBJ1-3; D is ambiguous. The receptor comes from a man under 40 with COVID-19, enrolled during active disease. This CDR3 is CASSSTVSGNTIYF. The CDR3 DNA reads TGTGCCAGCAGCTCAACAGTCTCTGGAAACACCATATATTTT.